One sample yielded the 12 T cell receptor beta chains listed below, sequenced in a study of blood T cells in healthy people across ages. A J-beta primer mix and a sample-barcoded 5' primer were used in a second PCR of roughly 6 to 12 cycles. MiXCR, run by TCRdb on the 5' RACE reads, gives a single entry per CDR3 protein. This sample has about 1.5 million distinct CDR3 sequences, with 40% to 50% found just once. The specimen was blood. These receptors were obtained from a woman aged 18 to 35 in good health.

This clonotype was counted between two and nine times. The V gene is TRBV7-2, the J gene TRBJ1-2; 9 positions match TRBD1. This CDR3 has 16 amino acids. CDR1 SGHTA and CDR2 FQGNSA come from the germline V gene. V trimming: 0 bases; J trimming: 4 bases; junction bases outside the gene matches: 6. The CDR3: CASSLALGTGIYGYTF. The CDR3 DNA follows: TGTGCCAGCAGCTTAGCTCTTGGGACAGGGATCTATGGCTACACCTTC.

There are a few counts of this clonotype. Written as DNA, the CDR3 is TGTGCCAGCAGCCAAGAGGGGGAGTCAGGGGCTGGCTACACCTTC. This encodes CASSQEGESGAGYTF. The V and J genes are TRBV3-1 and TRBJ1-2, with TRBD1 as a possible D gene (6 bases). This CDR3 is 15 amino acids long. The ends were cut back, 0 bases at V and 7 bases at J, with 15 bases in the middle. Germline assignment: CDR1 LGHDT and CDR2 YNNKEL (reference sequence).

This chain's CDR3 is CASRLLFGTSGTSQDTQYF. Here the CDR3 DNA reads TGCGCCAGCAGACTCCTCTTCGGGACTAGCGGGACGAGCCAAGATACGCAGTATTTT. This rearrangement joins TRBV5-1 to TRBJ2-3, with 13 bases aligning to TRBD2. Trimming cost V 5 bases and J 5 bases; bases outside gene matches: 17. Looked up from germline, CDR1 is SGHRS and CDR2 is YFSETQ. The CDR3 extends over 19 amino acids.

V gene TRBV7-8 combines with J gene TRBJ2-5, with D tentatively TRBD1 or TRBD2 (5 bases each). The J call is uncertain, as TRBJ2-7 better fits the DNA end. The CDR3 consists of 14 residues. Germline V CDR1 and CDR2: SGHVS, FQNEAQ. The CDR3: CASSLEKGPYEQYF. DNA for the CDR3: TGTGCCAGCAGCTTAGAGAAGGGACCCTACGAGCAGTACTTC.

This clonotype occurred a few times. The chain combines TRBV5-1 with TRBJ2-3; 7 nucleotides align to TRBD1. CDR3 length equals 16 residues. V lost 5 bases and J lost 3; bases outside the gene matches: 12. The germline gives CDR1 SGHRS, CDR2 YFSETQ. As DNA, the CDR3 is TGCGCCAGCAGTTATCGAGGACAGGTTATGACAGATACGCAGTATTTT. Amino acid sequence: CASSYRGQVMTDTQYF.

This clonotype was seen ten or more times. This chain uses TRBV7-2 with TRBJ2-7; D gene unclear. This CDR3 region has 12 residues. Trimming stripped 2 bases from V and 3 bases from J, with 5 bases between. Germline V CDR1 and CDR2: SGHTA, FQGNSA. The CDR3 here is CASSLLYYEQYF. The CDR3 nucleotides read TGTGCCAGCAGCTTACTATACTACGAGCAGTACTTC. The full variable domain, rest sourced from reference TRBV7-2 and TRBJ2-7, is GAGVSQSPSNKVTEKGKDVELRCDPISGHTALYWYRQSLGQGLEFLIYFQGNSAPDKSGLPSDRFSAERTGGSVSTLTIQRTQQEDSAVYLCASSLLYYEQYFGPGTRLTVT.

The genes are TRBV7-2 and TRBJ1-2; 7 positions agree with TRBD1. The CDR3 runs to 13 residues. CDR1 SGHTA and CDR2 FQGNSA come from the germline V gene. The trim removed 6 bases at V and 8 bases at J, leaving 9 bases unmatched. Written as DNA, the CDR3 is TGTGCCAGCAGGCCGACAGGGTATGACGGCTACACCTTC. This encodes CASRPTGYDGYTF. Full variable domain (outside the CDR3, taken from reference TRBV7-2 and TRBJ1-2): GAGVSQSPSNKVTEKGKDVELRCDPISGHTALYWYRQSLGQGLEFLIYFQGNSAPDKSGLPSDRFSAERTGGSVSTLTIQRTQQEDSAVYLCASRPTGYDGYTFGSGTRLTVV.

The chain couples TRBV12-3 or TRBV12-4 to TRBJ1-6, with D unclear. The CDR3 extends over 13 amino acids. The ends were cut back, 3 bases at V and 4 bases at J, with 4 bases in the middle. The CDR3 DNA follows: TGTGCCAGCAGTTTCGAGTATAATTCACCCCTCCACTTT. Translation: CASSFEYNSPLHF.

This clonotype was seen a handful of times. The V call is TRBV9, the J call TRBJ2-7; D may be TRBD1 (5 bases). TRBJ2-5 explains the end of the DNA better; the J call may be wrong. The CDR3 is 14 residues long. Per germline, CDR1 SGDLS and CDR2 YYNGEE. CDR3 sequence: CASSPRWGRETQYF. The CDR3 DNA sequence: TGTGCCAGCAGCCCCCGCTGGGGCCGCGAGACCCAGTACTTC.

The V gene is TRBV6-6, the J gene TRBJ1-1; D gene uncertain. V gave up 8 bases and J gave up 0 bases, with 7 bases separating them. The CDR3 totals 12 residues. Germline V lookup: CDR1 MNHNY, CDR2 SVGAGI (reference sequence). Here the CDR3 DNA reads TGTGCCAGCGACACCGTGAACACTGAAGCTTTCTTT. The encoded protein is CASDTVNTEAFF.

The V and J genes are TRBV29-1 and TRBJ2-5; D not resolved. The CDR3 is made up of 11 amino acids. V shed 8 bases and J shed 5 bases, with 12 bases lying between them. Germline CDR1 SQVTM, CDR2 ANQGSEA. This chain's CDR3 is CSPRVWETQYF. The CDR3 DNA sequence: TGCAGCCCACGGGTCTGGGAGACCCAGTACTTC.

This clonotype turned up a few times. This chain uses TRBV4-2 with TRBJ2-1; TRBD2 agrees at 9 bases. V lost 4 bases and J lost 5; bases outside the gene matches: 3. The CDR3 spans 14 residues. Per germline, CDR1 LGHNA and CDR2 YNFKEQ. The CDR3 sequence: CASSRLAVDNEQFF. The CDR3 bases are TGTGCCAGCAGCCGACTAGCGGTAGACAATGAGCAGTTCTTC.